One sample yielded the 8 T cell receptor beta chains listed below, sequenced in a study of cytomegalovirus exposure and HLA in healthy donors. The PCR used 60 Vbeta and 13 Jbeta primers. The method was immunoSEQ multiplex PCR; TCRdb's version includes in-frame clones alone and lacks a portion of them. The sample holds about 170,000 clones; roughly 78% are singletons and the top ten take around 13%. Sample: PBMCs. Receptor source: a woman aged 50 to 60 in good health and CMV-seropositive.

This clone came up once. The chain carries TRBV5-1 and TRBJ2-3; 9 bases are shared with TRBD2. With V trimmed by 1 base and J by 7 bases, 13 bases remained unmatched. Germline V CDR1 and CDR2: SGHRS, YFSETQ. The CDR3 loop spans 17 amino acids. The CDR3 nucleotides read TGCGCCAGCAGCTTGCGGCGGGGGGGCTCCGTTACTAATACGCAGTATTTT. Its protein product is CASSLRRGGSVTNTQYF.

V gene TRBV5-1 combines with J gene TRBJ2-3; 10 positions match TRBD2. The germline CDR1 and CDR2 sequences are SGHRS and YFSETQ. J was trimmed by 2 bases and V by 4 bases; bases with no gene match: 4. This CDR3 comprises 15 residues. The CDR3 DNA sequence: TGCGCCAGCAGCCCAGGACTAGCGGACACAGATACGCAGTATTTT. This codes for CASSPGLADTDTQYF.

The V and J genes are TRBV5-4 and TRBJ1-2, with 7 bases identical to TRBD1. V trimming: 3 bases; J trimming: 8 bases; junction bases outside the gene matches: 19. CDR1 is SGHNT and CDR2 is YYREEE in the germline V gene (reference sequence). The CDR3 contains 17 residues. The CDR3 reads CASSWFPGQSDSLGYTF. The CDR3 nucleotides read TGTGCCAGCAGCTGGTTTCCGGGACAGAGCGATTCCCTAGGCTACACCTTC.

The chain joins TRBV6-5 to TRBJ1-2, with D perhaps TRBD1 (6 bases). The CDR3 sequence is 15 residues long. The germline gives CDR1 MNHEY, CDR2 SVGAGI. Trimming pared 0 bases from V and 8 bases from J, leaving 16 bases between. This chain's CDR3 is CASSYSARGRKGYTF. The CDR3 DNA reads as TGTGCCAGCAGTTACTCGGCCAGGGGAAGGAAGGGCTACACCTTC.

This clone was counted only a few times. The chain links TRBV2 to TRBJ2-2, with D tentatively TRBD1 (5 bases). The germline gives CDR1 SNHLY, CDR2 FYNNEI. V lost 1 base and J 7 bases, leaving 10 bases between the germline ends. The CDR3 loop spans 14 amino acids. The CDR3 is CASSEGAGIGELFF. CDR3 coding DNA: TGTGCCAGCAGTGAAGGGGCAGGGATCGGGGAGCTGTTTTTT.

This clone was recorded only once. This rearrangement joins TRBV25-1 to TRBJ1-5; D is perhaps TRBD1 (6 bases). This CDR3 contains 14 residues. The V end was cut by 7 bases, the J end by 1 base, with 11 bases between. CDR1 and CDR2 from the germline V gene are MGHDK and SYGVNS. The CDR3 protein is CASKGGGSNQPQHF. CDR3 bases: TGTGCCAGCAAAGGGGGGGGAAGCAATCAGCCCCAGCATTTT.

V and J are TRBV5-1 and TRBJ1-1; no definite D call. This CDR3 contains 15 residues. Germline values: CDR1 SGHRS, CDR2 YFSETQ. V lost 0 bases and J lost 1, with 10 bases in between. The CDR3 nucleotides are TGCGCCAGCAGCTTGGATCGAGGGAGGAACACTGAAGCTTTCTTT. Amino acid sequence: CASSLDRGRNTEAFF.

The chain couples TRBV19 to TRBJ1-1; D remains unclear. The CDR3 runs 16 residues. CDR1 and CDR2 from the germline V gene are LNHDA and SQIVND (reference sequence). The V end lost 5 bases, the J end lost 0 bases, and 16 bases lay between the germline ends. Here the CDR3 reads CASSALLPTLNTEAFF. The CDR3 DNA reads as TGTGCCAGTAGTGCGTTGCTTCCTACCTTGAACACTGAAGCTTTCTTT.